These 12 T cell receptor beta chains were sequenced from one sample in a study of regulatory T cells in long-lasting Graves disease. Sequencing libraries for TCR beta were prepared with iRepertoire HTBI primers and Arm-PCR of CDR3 regions. TCRdb re-analysed the multiplex PCR reads in MiXCR, keeping a single row per CDR3 protein. This table holds roughly 500,000 distinct CDR3 sequences, approximately 12% found once. Time point defined: newly diagnosed GD, antithyroid drugs for less than 3 months. PBMCs provided the RNA from which the TCR library was made. These sequences were also reported in another study, on T cells in Graves' hyperthyroidism and ophthalmopathy.

The material was peripheral blood mononuclear cells (PBMCs), obtained at new diagnosis, from a patient treated with antithyroid drugs. These receptors originate from a woman in her thirties with Graves disease.

The table lists this clonotype with many counts. The chain couples TRBV18 to TRBJ1-3, with no clear D. Per the germline V gene, CDR1 is KGHSH and CDR2 is LQKENI. This CDR3 spans 15 amino acids. V was cut by 3 bases and J by 3 bases, with 12 bases left in between. The CDR3 loop reads CASSPGPMGGNTIYF. The CDR3 region has the DNA TGTGCCAGCTCACCCGGTCCCATGGGTGGAAACACCATATATTTT.

This clonotype was seen at least ten times. The chain's CDR3 is CATSDPSRGETQYF. As DNA, the CDR3 is TGTGCCACCAGTGATCCCTCCCGGGGCGAAACCCAGTACTTC. V gene TRBV24-1 combines with J gene TRBJ2-5; D tentatively fits TRBD1 or TRBD2 (5 bases each). Between the trimmed V and J ends, which lost 3 bases and 8 bases, there was a span of 15 bases. The CDR3 has 14 amino acids. Germline CDR1 KGHDR, CDR2 SFDVKD.

This clonotype appeared a few times. This rearrangement joins TRBV6-1 to TRBJ2-7; 8 bases agree with TRBD2. The CDR3 has 15 residues. The V gene end was trimmed by 6 bases and the J gene end by 3 bases; junction bases not matched to a gene: 10. Germline-derived CDR1 and CDR2 are MNHNS and SASEGT. CDR3 in amino acids: CASRVSGVQDYEQYF. Written as DNA, the CDR3 is TGTGCCAGCAGGGTTAGCGGGGTCCAAGACTACGAGCAGTACTTC.

This clonotype appeared many times. J is TRBJ2-5 and V is TRBV29-1; unclear D gene. The CDR3 is 11 amino acids. Germline CDR1 and CDR2: SQVTM and ANQGSEA. V was pared by 3 bases and J by 5 bases, with 7 bases between. CDR3 protein: CSVDPPETQYF. CDR3 sequence (DNA): TGCAGCGTTGACCCCCCCGAGACCCAGTACTTC.

In its sample, this clonotype was seen many times. The chain uses TRBV6-1 and TRBJ2-2, with D perhaps TRBD1 (5 bases). V was pared by 0 bases and J by 4 bases, with 6 bases between. The V gene's germline CDR1 is MNHNS and CDR2 SASEGT. The CDR3 extends over 14 amino acids. This CDR3 reads CASSEAQGTGELFF. The CDR3 nucleotides are TGTGCCAGCAGTGAAGCGCAGGGCACCGGGGAGCTGTTTTTT.

Concerning this clonotype itself: A far larger clone is one nucleotide away, so this likely arose from a read error. No conserved phenylalanine or tryptophan is present at the end of the CDR3, so a read error is the likely explanation. No DNA is shown, since the ends of the CDR3 on it are uncertain; the CDR3 is the one TCRdb lists. The chain uses TRBV3-1 and TRBJ2-3; no check of the table's D call, TRBD1, against the DNA was made. Termini included, the CDR3 measures 13 amino acids. CDR1 LGHDT and CDR2 YNNKEL come from the germline V gene (reference sequence). The chain's CDR3 is CASSPGNAYEQYS.

In its sample, this clonotype was seen many times. The V and J genes are TRBV12-3 or TRBV12-4 and TRBJ1-2; 7 positions match TRBD1. V trimming: 6 bases; J trimming: 4 bases; junction bases outside the gene matches: 8. The CDR3 is 14 residues long. CDR3 protein: CASSLLGGGYGYTF. For the CDR3, the DNA is TGTGCCAGCAGCTTACTAGGGGGCGGCTATGGCTACACCTTC.

V usage is TRBV6-1 and J usage is TRBJ1-5, with 8 bases lining up with TRBD1. The CDR3 runs to 15 residues. V trimming: 7 bases; J trimming: 4 bases; junction bases outside the gene matches: 9. The germline gives CDR1 MNHNS, CDR2 SASEGT. The CDR3 reads CASMTRDRLNQPQHF. The DNA of the CDR3 is TGTGCCAGCATGACCCGGGACAGGCTTAATCAGCCCCAGCATTTT.

This clonotype was observed at least ten times. The rearrangement uses TRBV20-1 and TRBJ2-1; the match to TRBD2 covers 8 bases. CDR3 length: 14 residues. Looked up from germline, CDR1 is DFQATT and CDR2 is SNEGSKA (reference sequence). V lost 6 bases to trimming and J lost 9 bases; unmatched junction nucleotides: 13. CDR3 amino acids: CSAGPGTRGLEQFF. DNA of the CDR3: TGCAGTGCGGGTCCCGGGACTAGGGGTCTTGAGCAGTTCTTC.

This clonotype was seen ten or more times. V gene TRBV12-3 or TRBV12-4 combines with J gene TRBJ1-1, with 7 bases lining up with TRBD1. This CDR3 contains 14 residues. The J segment lost 5 bases and the V segment lost 8 bases, leaving 11 bases of the junction unmatched. The CDR3 sequence is CASGSRGLRTEAFF. The CDR3, as DNA: TGTGCCAGCGGATCAAGGGGGCTAAGGACTGAAGCTTTCTTT.

This chain links TRBV6-5 with TRBJ2-7; D is possibly TRBD1 (5 bases). V lost 0 bases and J lost 3, with 9 bases in between. Looked up from germline, CDR1 is MNHEY and CDR2 is SVGAGI. CDR3 length equals 14 residues. CDR3 DNA: TGTGCCAGCAGTTACTCCAGGGCTAACTACGAGCAGTACTTC. Its protein product is CASSYSRANYEQYF.

This clonotype has at least ten counts. The chain recombines TRBV11-3 with TRBJ1-1; D is ambiguous. V lost 0 bases and J lost 2, with 7 bases in between. The germline V gene has CDR1 SGHNT and CDR2 YENEEA. The CDR3 is made up of 14 amino acids. For the CDR3, the DNA is TGTGCCAGCAGCTTAGAAATGGTTAACACTGAAGCTTTCTTT. This sequence encodes CASSLEMVNTEAFF.